The 27 T cell receptor beta chains below come from one sample, sequenced in a study of T cell responses to AZD1222 COVID-19 vaccine. Libraries were prepared by immunoSEQ multiplex PCR; TCRdb keeps only in-frame clonotypes and omits some of them. The sample consists of about 160,000 clones, over 80% of them appearing once. The sequencing here drew on peripheral blood, taken on day 0 of AZD1222 vaccination. Source of these receptors: an adult in good health.

This rearrangement joins TRBV18 to TRBJ1-2, with 10 nucleotides matching TRBD1. The trim removed 4 bases at V and 8 bases at J, leaving 4 bases unmatched. Per the germline V gene, CDR1 is KGHSH and CDR2 is LQKENI. The CDR3 runs to 13 residues. CDR3: CASSLGTGEGYTF. In DNA, the CDR3 is TGTGCCAGCTCACTCGGGACAGGGGAAGGCTACACCTTC.

This clone was found a few times. The chain's CDR3 is CASSRRDGIATNEKLFF. The CDR3 DNA sequence: TGTGCCAGCAGCCGCCGGGACGGAATTGCAACTAATGAAAAACTGTTTTTT. V is TRBV13 and J is TRBJ1-4; tentative D call: TRBD1 (5 bases). CDR3 length: 17 residues. The germline gives CDR1 PRHDT, CDR2 FYEKMQ (reference sequence). V dropped 5 bases and J dropped 0 bases, with 16 bases sitting between them.

The chain employs TRBV19 and TRBJ1-1; D is possibly TRBD1 (5 bases). V was trimmed by 5 bases and J by 3 bases, leaving 10 bases between them. The CDR3 runs to 13 residues. Germline V lookup: CDR1 LNHDA, CDR2 SQIVND (reference sequence). The CDR3 bases are TGTGCCAGTAGTCCTCGGGACGACACTGAAGCTTTCTTT. It specifies CASSPRDDTEAFF.

Comment on this clone: Other nucleotide sequences from this sample produce the same CDR3. The chain uses TRBV30 and TRBJ1-2; D is perhaps TRBD1 (5 bases). This CDR3 comprises 11 residues. V was clipped by 2 bases and J by 7 bases, with 8 bases between them. From germline, CDR1 is GTSNPN and CDR2 SVGIG (reference sequence). CDR3 region: CAWSLGGGYTF. In DNA, the CDR3 is TGTGCCTGGAGTTTGGGGGGTGGCTACACCTTC.

The V gene is TRBV6-5, the J gene TRBJ1-2, with D uncertain. The length of the CDR3 is 15 residues. The V end was cut by 0 bases, the J end by 6 bases, with 14 bases between. The V gene's germline CDR1 is MNHEY and CDR2 SVGAGI. This chain's CDR3 is CASSYSRVQADGYTF. The CDR3 nucleotides read TGTGCCAGCAGTTACTCGAGGGTCCAGGCCGATGGCTACACCTTC.

The V call is TRBV30, the J call TRBJ2-2; D might be TRBD2 (7 bases). This CDR3 has 16 residues. Germline CDR1 is GTSNPN and CDR2 is SVGIG (reference sequence). The V end was cut by 0 bases, the J end by 7 bases, with 18 bases between. CDR3 residues: CAWSVPRGGRDGELFF. The CDR3 bases are TGTGCCTGGAGTGTACCAAGGGGGGGCCGGGACGGGGAGCTGTTTTTT. The whole variable domain, remainder taken from reference TRBV30 and TRBJ2-2, is SQTIHQWPATLVQPVGSPLSLECTVEGTSNPNLYWYRQAAGRGLQLLFYSVGIGQISSEVPQNLSASRPQDRQFILSSKKLLLSDSGFYLCAWSVPRGGRDGELFFGEGSRLTVL.

The V and J genes are TRBV6-1 and TRBJ2-2, with 8 bases fitting TRBD2. The CDR3 has 18 residues. Germline V lookup: CDR1 MNHNS, CDR2 SASEGT. Trimming removed 4 bases from V and 0 bases from J; junction bases left unmatched: 10. The CDR3 DNA follows: TGTGCCAGCAGTGGAGGTAGCGGGGCGGCCCCGAACACCGGGGAGCTGTTTTTT. Its protein product is CASSGGSGAAPNTGELFF.

V is TRBV28 and J is TRBJ2-1, with D perhaps TRBD2 (5 bases). The CDR3 totals 11 residues. The germline V gene has CDR1 MDHEN and CDR2 SYDVKM. V dropped 8 bases and J dropped 12 bases, with 14 bases sitting between them. The CDR3 sequence is CASSSRAGQFF. The CDR3 DNA is TGTGCCAGCTCCTCAAGGGCGGGGCAGTTCTTC.

CDR3 bases: TGTGCCAGCAGCCAAGATCCGGGCTATGGCTACACCTTC. Protein: CASSQDPGYGYTF. This rearrangement joins TRBV14 to TRBJ1-2; no clear D. CDR3 length: 13 residues. V lost 0 bases to trimming and J lost 4 bases, with 6 bases between them. Per germline, CDR1 SGHDN and CDR2 FVKESK.

This chain joins TRBV2 and TRBJ2-7; the D gene is possibly TRBD1 (6 bases). Between the trimmed V and J ends, which lost 6 bases and 6 bases, there was a span of 15 bases. CDR1 and CDR2 (germline): SNHLY, FYNNEI. The CDR3 is 13 amino acids. CDR3 sequence: CASRRDKGGEQYF. In nucleotides, the CDR3 is TGTGCCAGCAGACGGGACAAAGGCGGCGAGCAGTACTTC. Full variable domain (missing parts from reference TRBV2 and TRBJ2-7): EPEVTQTPSHQVTQMGQEVILRCVPISNHLYFYWYRQILGQKVEFLVSFYNNEISEKSEIFDDQFSVERPDGSNFTLKIRSTKLEDSAMYFCASRRDKGGEQYFGPGTRLTVT.

The chain links TRBV12-3 or TRBV12-4 to TRBJ2-3, with 8 bases fitting TRBD2. The length of the CDR3 is 13 residues. With 7 bases clipped from V and 4 bases from J, the junction kept 4 bases outside the gene matches. As DNA, the CDR3 is TGTGCCAGCACCCCGACTAGCGCAGATACGCAGTATTTT. Amino acids: CASTPTSADTQYF.

The rearrangement links TRBV4-1 to TRBJ2-1; no firm D call. The germline CDR1 and CDR2 sequences are MGHRA and YSYEKL. Trimming stripped 1 base from V and 5 bases from J, with 9 bases between. The CDR3 sequence is 14 residues long. The DNA for the CDR3 is TGCGCCAGCAGCCAAGTGGGCAGGAACAATGAGCAGTTCTTC. Translation gives CASSQVGRNNEQFF.

V gene TRBV11-2 combines with J gene TRBJ2-1, with 8 bases aligning to TRBD2. The CDR3 has 14 amino acids. J was trimmed by 3 bases and V by 3 bases; bases with no gene match: 1. Germline V gene sequence: CDR1 SGHAT, CDR2 FQNNGV. CDR3 amino acids: CASSFGGGYNEQFF. The CDR3 DNA sequence: TGTGCCAGCAGCTTCGGGGGGGGCTACAATGAGCAGTTCTTC. The complete variable domain, with remaining parts taken from reference TRBV11-2 and TRBJ2-1, reads EAGVAQSPRYKIIEKRQSVAFWCNPISGHATLYWYQQILGQGPKLLIQFQNNGVVDDSQLPKDRFSAERLKGVDSTLKIQPAKLEDSAVYLCASSFGGGYNEQFFGPGTRLTVL.

The chain recombines TRBV27 with TRBJ1-6; no firm D call. The germline gives CDR1 MNHEY, CDR2 SMNVEV (reference sequence). Deletions cut 5 bases from V and 3 bases from J, with 14 bases between. The CDR3 runs 16 residues. CDR3 nucleotides: TGTGCCAGCAGTCTAGGCCCGGTCCGCTATAATTCACCCCTCCACTTT. Translation: CASSLGPVRYNSPLHF.

This chain links TRBV7-8 with TRBJ2-6; the match to TRBD2 covers 11 bases. With V trimmed by 4 bases and J by 1 base, 9 bases remained unmatched. The CDR3 is made up of 19 amino acids. Germline CDR1 reads SGHVS; CDR2 reads FQNEAQ. DNA for the CDR3: TGTGCCAGCAGCTCAAAATCTAGCGGGAGGTTGTCTGGGGCCAACGTCCTGACTTTC. This translates into CASSSKSSGRLSGANVLTF.

The rearrangement joins TRBV3-1 (or the pseudogene TRBV3-2) to TRBJ1-3; D is undetermined. CDR3 length equals 16 residues. Germline CDR1 reads LGHDT; CDR2 reads YNNKEL (reference sequence). The V and J ends lost 1 base and 0 bases respectively, with 10 bases between them. For the CDR3, the DNA is TGTGCCAGCAGCCAAGTAATGATCACCTCTGGAAACACCATATATTTT. The encoded protein is CASSQVMITSGNTIYF.

The V and J genes are TRBV28 and TRBJ2-5; possible D gene TRBD1, 5 bases. V was clipped by 5 bases and J by 3 bases, with 10 bases between them. The V gene's germline CDR1 is MDHEN and CDR2 SYDVKM. This CDR3 region has 13 residues. CDR3 DNA: TGTGCCAGCAGTCCGACAGCTAAAGAGACCCAGTACTTC. Its protein product is CASSPTAKETQYF.

The rearrangement links TRBV5-6 to TRBJ1-5; possible D gene TRBD1, 6 bases. The CDR3 contains 15 residues. V lost 4 bases and J lost 2, with 13 bases in between. The V gene's germline CDR1 is SGHDT and CDR2 YYEEEE. This chain's CDR3 is CASSPGGGGNQPQHF. CDR3 bases: TGTGCCAGCAGCCCCGGAGGGGGAGGCAATCAGCCCCAGCATTTT.

The chain uses TRBV6-2 or TRBV6-3 and TRBJ1-5; D not resolved. The CDR3 has 16 residues. With 2 bases removed from V and 0 bases from J, the gap between germline ends came to 11 bases. Germline V gene data show CDR1 as MNHEY and CDR2 as SVGEGT. The CDR3, as DNA: TGTGCCAGCAGTTACGCAAAGATTAATAGCAATCAGCCCCAGCATTTT. This gives the protein CASSYAKINSNQPQHF.

The J gene is TRBJ1-6, the V gene TRBV28; unclear D gene. The CDR3 is made up of 15 amino acids. Germline V gene sequence: CDR1 MDHEN, CDR2 SYDVKM. With 5 bases removed from V and 8 bases from J, the gap between germline ends came to 16 bases. The CDR3 DNA sequence: TGTGCCAGCAGTACCGTTTCGGGGAGTTATTCACCCCTCCACTTT. It translates to CASSTVSGSYSPLHF.

The gene calls are TRBV19 and TRBJ2-2, with TRBD2 matching 11 bases. Looked up from germline, CDR1 is LNHDA and CDR2 is SQIVND (reference sequence). Trimming removed 5 bases from V and 4 bases from J; junction bases left unmatched: 6. This CDR3 contains 16 residues. The CDR3 reads CASSFLAGGPTGELFF. CDR3 DNA sequence: TGTGCCAGTAGTTTCTTAGCGGGAGGGCCCACCGGGGAGCTGTTTTTT. Full variable domain (remainder filled in from reference TRBV19 and TRBJ2-2): DGGITQSPKYLFRKEGQNVTLSCEQNLNHDAMYWYRQDPGQGLRLIYYSQIVNDFQKGDIAEGYSVSREKKESFPLTVTSAQKNPTAFYLCASSFLAGGPTGELFFGEGSRLTVL.

The chain joins TRBV9 to TRBJ2-1; D possibly corresponds to TRBD1 (6 bases). In germline, CDR1 is SGDLS, CDR2 YYNGEE. Trimming pared 3 bases from V and 9 bases from J, leaving 13 bases between. The CDR3 totals 13 residues. CDR3 loop: CASSAPGVGEQFF. The CDR3 DNA sequence: TGTGCCAGCAGCGCCCCAGGGGTCGGTGAGCAGTTCTTC.

The V call is TRBV6-2 or TRBV6-3, the J call TRBJ1-2; 10 bases map to TRBD1. CDR3 length: 15 amino acids. Germline V CDR1 and CDR2: MNHEY, SVGEGT. After removal of 5 bases from V and 8 bases from J, the junction contained 11 bases not matched to a gene. In nucleotides, the CDR3 is TGTGCCAGCAGTCTGACAGGGGGCGTTTCTCGAGGCTACACCTTC. Amino acids: CASSLTGGVSRGYTF.

The chain links TRBV3-1 (or the pseudogene TRBV3-2) to TRBJ1-5; D might be TRBD1 (6 bases). This CDR3 is built from 15 residues. Trimming pared 4 bases from V and 0 bases from J, leaving 10 bases between. Germline CDR1 and CDR2: LGHDT and YNNKEL (reference sequence). CDR3 amino acids: CASSPGQNSNQPQHF. CDR3 nucleotides: TGTGCCAGCAGCCCCGGACAGAATAGCAATCAGCCCCAGCATTTT.

The chain has TRBV6-5 and TRBJ2-5, with D maybe TRBD1 (6 bases). The V gene's germline CDR1 is MNHEY and CDR2 SVGAGI. The CDR3 is 14 residues long. Trimming pared 6 bases from V and 4 bases from J, leaving 15 bases between. The CDR3 coding sequence is TGTGCCAGCAGCCAATACAGGGATGCAGAGACCCAGTACTTC. This translates into CASSQYRDAETQYF.

V usage is TRBV19 and J usage is TRBJ1-1; a possible D gene is TRBD1 (5 bases). V was pared by 5 bases and J by 6 bases, with 16 bases between. CDR3 size: 14 residues. CDR1 LNHDA and CDR2 SQIVND come from the germline V gene (reference sequence). The CDR3 region is CASSPPGTLPEAFF. CDR3 coding DNA: TGTGCCAGTAGTCCTCCCGGGACCCTTCCTGAAGCTTTCTTT.

The rearrangement links TRBV10-3 to TRBJ2-1; 9 bases fit TRBD2. Trimming removed 0 bases from V and 8 bases from J; junction bases left unmatched: 5. The V gene's germline CDR1 is ENHRY and CDR2 SYGVKD. The CDR3 extends over 15 amino acids. Here the CDR3 reads CAISESGSGSDEQFF. The CDR3 DNA sequence: TGTGCCATCAGTGAGTCGGGTAGCGGGAGCGATGAGCAGTTCTTC.